The 15 T cell receptor beta chains reported below all come from one sample, sequenced in a study of blood T cell repertoires in COVID-19 (dated by TCRdb to about 2020). The method behind the library was the immunoSEQ multiplex PCR assay. TCRdb holds this immuneACCESS table with in-frame rearrangements only. Some clones are missing; in checked studies, unresolved V genes explain under half, and the rest has no known cause. The sample has 180,000 or so clones on record, approximately 86% of them singletons. Roughly 8% of the sample belongs to the ten largest clones. Sequencing input: peripheral blood. These receptors were obtained from a man in his fifties or sixties with acute or convalescent COVID-19.

In DNA form, the CDR3 reads TGTGCCTGGGGAGCGGACAGGGTGGGTGAAAAACTGTTTTTT. Its protein is CAWGADRVGEKLFF. V gene TRBV30 combines with J gene TRBJ1-4, with TRBD1 matching 8 bases. In germline, CDR1 is GTSNPN, CDR2 SVGIG (reference sequence). The V segment lost 5 bases and the J segment 7 bases; nucleotides outside the gene matches: 9. This CDR3 is 14 amino acids long.

The chain uses TRBV24-1 and TRBJ1-2; a possible D gene is TRBD1 (5 bases). CDR1 and CDR2 (germline): KGHDR, SFDVKD. The CDR3 has 14 amino acids. V was clipped by 4 bases and J by 2 bases, with 10 bases between them. Here the CDR3 reads CATSDLDRNYGYTF. In DNA, the CDR3 is TGTGCCACCAGTGACCTAGACAGAAACTATGGCTACACCTTC.

Only one count was recorded for this clone. J is TRBJ2-4 and V is TRBV4-1; TRBD1 agrees at 8 bases. This CDR3 contains 17 residues. Germline values: CDR1 MGHRA, CDR2 YSYEKL. Trimming removed 2 bases from V and 1 base from J; junction bases left unmatched: 7. CDR3 protein: CASSQPLRTGAKNIQYF. The CDR3, as DNA: TGCGCCAGCAGCCAACCTCTTAGGACAGGGGCCAAAAACATTCAGTACTTC.

The rearrangement uses TRBV9 and TRBJ1-3, with 7 bases matching TRBD1. CDR3 length: 15 amino acids. CDR1 is SGDLS and CDR2 is YYNGEE in the germline V gene. J lost 4 bases, V lost 4 bases, and 8 bases had no gene match. The CDR3 nucleotides read TGTGCCAGCAGCACAAACAGGGGTTCCGGAAACACCATATATTTT. It is translated as CASSTNRGSGNTIYF. The complete variable domain, with remaining parts taken from reference TRBV9 and TRBJ1-3, reads DSGVTQTPKHLITATGQRVTLRCSPRSGDLSVYWYQQSLDQGLQFLIQYYNGEERAKGNILERFSAQQFPDLHSELNLSSLELGDSALYFCASSTNRGSGNTIYFGEGSWLTVV.

The chain recombines TRBV14 with TRBJ1-2, with D hard to call. The CDR3 covers 13 residues. Germline V gene sequence: CDR1 SGHDN, CDR2 FVKESK. With 4 bases removed from V and 5 bases from J, the gap between germline ends came to 11 bases. CDR3 in amino acids: CASSLGRAYGYTF. For the CDR3, the DNA is TGTGCCAGCAGCCTCGGTAGAGCGTATGGCTACACCTTC.

This clone was found once. V gene TRBV5-1 combines with J gene TRBJ2-7, with D hard to call. V was pared by 2 bases and J by 4 bases, with 16 bases between. The CDR3 runs 15 residues. Germline V CDR1 and CDR2: SGHRS, YFSETQ. DNA of the CDR3: TGCGCCAGCAGCTTTAACAGCCCACCGCCATACGAGCAGTACTTC. Translation gives CASSFNSPPPYEQYF.

The chain has TRBV5-4 and TRBJ2-5; D perhaps matches TRBD2 (5 bases). Germline V CDR1 and CDR2: SGHNT, YYREEE (reference sequence). This CDR3 region has 13 residues. Trimming left V 7 bases short and J 5 bases short, with 15 bases between. The CDR3 reads CASGDGILETQYF. For the CDR3, the DNA is TGTGCCAGCGGCGACGGGATCTTGGAGACCCAGTACTTC.

V usage is TRBV20-1 and J usage is TRBJ2-7, with unresolved D. V lost 3 bases and J lost 3, with 12 bases in between. Germline CDR1 DFQATT, CDR2 SNEGSKA (reference sequence). The CDR3 covers 13 residues. DNA of the CDR3: TGCAGTGCTAGTGGGCGGTCGGGCTACGAGCAGTACTTC. It specifies CSASGRSGYEQYF.

The V gene is TRBV10-3, the J gene TRBJ2-7; TRBD2 aligns across 12 bases. V shed 0 bases and J 4 bases; nucleotides not matched to a gene: 1. The CDR3 has 15 residues. Germline CDR1 ENHRY, CDR2 SYGVKD. CDR3 region: CAISESTSGRYEQYF. The CDR3 DNA reads TGTGCCATCAGTGAGTCGACTAGCGGGAGATACGAGCAGTACTTC.

V gene TRBV2 combines with J gene TRBJ2-5; 9 nucleotides agree with TRBD2. CDR3 size: 18 residues. CDR1 is SNHLY and CDR2 is FYNNEI in the germline V gene. Unmatched junction bases numbered 14, after V lost 2 bases and J lost 4 bases. The DNA for the CDR3 is TGTGCCAGCAGTGAAAGCGGGCTAGCGGGATCTTTGGGAGAGACCCAGTACTTC. Translating it yields CASSESGLAGSLGETQYF.

This chain links TRBV5-1 with TRBJ2-4; 7 bases are a match to TRBD1. CDR1 and CDR2 (germline): SGHRS, YFSETQ. This CDR3 comprises 15 residues. After removal of 3 bases from V and 1 base from J, the junction contained 4 bases not matched to a gene. For the CDR3, the DNA is TGCGCCAGCAGCTCCGACAGGGCGGCCAAAAACATTCAGTACTTC. This translates into CASSSDRAAKNIQYF.

The chain carries TRBV19 and TRBJ1-1; a weak D match, TRBD1 (6 bases). The CDR3 loop spans 16 amino acids. Germline V gene sequence: CDR1 LNHDA, CDR2 SQIVND (reference sequence). Trimming pared 5 bases from V and 4 bases from J, leaving 20 bases between. DNA for the CDR3: TGTGCCAGTAGTTCTTACAGGGTCTCGGTGGGCACTGAAGCTTTCTTT. Translating gives CASSSYRVSVGTEAFF.

The V and J genes are TRBV6-5 and TRBJ1-2; maybe TRBD1 (6 bases). The CDR3 is 14 amino acids. The V end lost 8 bases, the J end lost 6 bases, and 19 bases lay between the germline ends. The germline V gene has CDR1 MNHEY and CDR2 SVGAGI. The CDR3 reads CASGAYRVEDGYTF. CDR3 in DNA: TGTGCCAGCGGGGCCTACAGGGTTGAGGATGGCTACACCTTC.

The genes are TRBV29-1 and TRBJ2-1, with 7 bases fitting TRBD2. With V trimmed by 7 bases and J by 5 bases, 11 bases remained unmatched. Germline CDR1 and CDR2: SQVTM and ANQGSEA. This CDR3 is 14 amino acids long. The CDR3 is CSAPSSGGDNEQFF. For the CDR3, the DNA is TGCAGCGCCCCAAGCTCGGGAGGTGACAATGAGCAGTTCTTC.

The J gene is TRBJ1-5, the V gene TRBV19; D gene ambiguous. CDR1 LNHDA and CDR2 SQIVND come from the germline V gene (reference sequence). This CDR3 spans 16 amino acids. Trimming pared 7 bases from V and 2 bases from J, leaving 18 bases between. CDR3 region: CASILSGRRGNQPQHF. The DNA of the CDR3 is TGTGCCAGTATCCTAAGCGGCAGGAGGGGCAATCAGCCCCAGCATTTT.